This T cell receptor beta chain was profiled in a study of tumor-infiltrating lymphocytes in primary liver carcinoma. In the study overall: The tumors ranged from roughly 4 to 11 cm across and fell within stage T1-T3 N0M0.

Total RNA and DNA came together from about 19-30 mg of bulk tissue without cell sorting. Every tumor sample held more than 80% viable tumor cells. The template, around 520 ng total RNA, yielded TCR beta cDNA made with a constant-region primer. For TCR beta, libraries were produced by three nested multiplex PCR rounds using slightly modified ARM-PCR. PCR rounds one and two used TRBV1-TRBV30 forward primers with a C-beta reverse primer for roughly 10 cycles each. In TCRdb, the multiplex PCR reads were re-called with MiXCR into one record per CDR3 protein. This sample has approximately 190,000 distinct CDR3 sequences, with around four fifths found just once. With respect to this clonotype: One end of the junction varies from germline; a read error may be responsible.

The CDR3 is 13 amino acids. CDR1 is SGHRS, CDR2 YFSETQ, per germline. Sequencing was performed on tumor tissue from primary liver carcinoma. This chain links TRBV5-1 with TRBJ2-1, with TRBD1 identical over 7 bases. The clonotype originates from a man between 35 and 55 years old with primary liver carcinoma and hepatitis B virus infection. CDR3 DNA sequence: TGCGCCACCAGCTTAACAGGGGTCAATGGGCAGTTCTTC. The encoded protein is CATSLTGVNGQFF. Based on the CDR3 plus reference TRBV5-1 and TRBJ2-1, the full variable domain is KAGVTQTPRYLIKTRGQQVTLSCSPISGHRSVSWYQQTPGQGLQFLFEYFSETQRNKGNFPGRFSGRQFSNSRSEMNVSTLELGDSALYLCATSLTGVNGQFFGPGTRLTVL.